This entry lists 8 T cell receptor beta chains sequenced from one sample in a study of blood T cell repertoires in COVID-19. The assay was immunoSEQ multiplex PCR, and TCRdb's table has in-frame clones only and misses some. The data contain under 200,000 clones, 84% of them singletons. Input material: PBMCs or T cells enriched from blood (not recorded which). The receptors were gathered from a woman aged 25 to 39 who had been exposed to COVID-19.

The chain joins TRBV4-3 to TRBJ2-7; D gene uncertain. Trimming shortened V by 1 base and J by 2 bases, and 12 bases separated the two germline ends. CDR3 length: 15 amino acids. Germline values: CDR1 LGHNA, CDR2 YSLEER. The DNA for the CDR3 is TGCGCCAGCAGCCAAGGAGTCGCAGGTACCTACGAGCAGTACTTC. Amino acids: CASSQGVAGTYEQYF.

V is TRBV10-2 and J is TRBJ1-3; D is ambiguous. This CDR3 has 16 amino acids. The germline V gene has CDR1 WSHSY and CDR2 SAAADI. Trimming stripped 0 bases from V and 0 bases from J, with 9 bases between. CDR3 coding DNA: TGCGCCAGCAGTGAGTCCAGAGGGTCCTCTGGAAACACCATATATTTT. It yields the protein CASSESRGSSGNTIYF.

The chain carries TRBV13 and TRBJ2-5; a weak D match, TRBD1 (6 bases). Germline V gene sequence: CDR1 PRHDT, CDR2 FYEKMQ (reference sequence). With 2 bases removed from V and 4 bases from J, the gap between germline ends came to 14 bases. The CDR3 covers 15 residues. CDR3 in DNA: TGTGCCAGCAGCTTAAACCGGGTAGGGGGAGAGACCCAGTACTTC. It yields the protein CASSLNRVGGETQYF.

This clone was counted once. The chain links TRBV12-5 to TRBJ1-5; TRBD1 matches 10 bases. The ends lost 5 bases at V and 7 bases at J; junction bases unmatched: 5. There are 14 residues in the CDR3. The V gene's germline CDR1 is LGHNT and CDR2 FRNRAP. CDR3 sequence (DNA): TGTGCTAGTGGTCAAGACAGGGGGCAACAGCCCCAGCATTTT. Its translation is CASGQDRGQQPQHF. Supplemented by reference TRBV12-5 and TRBJ1-5, the full variable domain reads DARVTQTPRHKVTEMGQEVTMRCQPILGHNTVFWYRQTMMQGLELLAYFRNRAPLDDSGMPKDRFSAEMPDATLATLKIQPSEPRDSAVYFCASGQDRGQQPQHFGDGTRLSIL.

The genes are TRBV18 and TRBJ1-4; a weak D match, TRBD1 (5 bases). Germline V gene data show CDR1 as KGHSH and CDR2 as LQKENI. Trimming shortened V by 3 bases and J by 7 bases, and 15 bases separated the two germline ends. This CDR3 contains 15 residues. CDR3 region: CASSPPQAVREKLFF. The CDR3 bases are TGTGCCAGCTCACCCCCACAGGCCGTACGTGAAAAACTGTTTTTT. Variable domain in full (rest from reference TRBV18 and TRBJ1-4): NAGVMQNPRHLVRRRGQEARLRCSPMKGHSHVYWYRQLPEEGLKFMVYLQKENIIDESGMPKERFSAEFPKEGPSILRIQQVVRGDSAAYFCASSPPQAVREKLFFGSGTQLSVL.

V is TRBV19 and J is TRBJ2-1; TRBD2 matches 12 bases. The V segment lost 4 bases and the J segment 6 bases; nucleotides outside the gene matches: 4. Looked up from germline, CDR1 is LNHDA and CDR2 is SQIVND (reference sequence). CDR3 length: 15 residues. The CDR3 DNA is TGTGCCAGTAGTAGAACTAGCGGGGGGCTCAATGAGCAGTTCTTC. Its protein is CASSRTSGGLNEQFF.

The CDR3 coding sequence is TGTGCCAGCAGCGGGGGACAGATGAGGAAGTACACCGGGGAGCTGTTTTTT. It encodes CASSGGQMRKYTGELFF. The rearrangement uses TRBV5-6 and TRBJ2-2, with 7 bases lining up with TRBD1. V trimming: 4 bases; J trimming: 3 bases; junction bases outside the gene matches: 12. The CDR3 is 17 amino acids. Germline V lookup: CDR1 SGHDT, CDR2 YYEEEE.

This clone was picked up one time. This chain connects TRBV11-2 to TRBJ1-1; 8 positions match TRBD1. The V segment lost 4 bases and the J segment 2 bases; nucleotides outside the gene matches: 3. The CDR3 spans 14 residues. Germline CDR1 reads SGHAT; CDR2 reads FQNNGV. CDR3: CASSYGQGNTEAFF. The CDR3 DNA follows: TGTGCCAGCAGCTACGGACAGGGTAACACTGAAGCTTTCTTT. The entire variable domain, with the rest obtained from reference TRBV11-2 and TRBJ1-1, is as follows: EAGVAQSPRYKIIEKRQSVAFWCNPISGHATLYWYQQILGQGPKLLIQFQNNGVVDDSQLPKDRFSAERLKGVDSTLKIQPAKLEDSAVYLCASSYGQGNTEAFFGQGTRLTVV.